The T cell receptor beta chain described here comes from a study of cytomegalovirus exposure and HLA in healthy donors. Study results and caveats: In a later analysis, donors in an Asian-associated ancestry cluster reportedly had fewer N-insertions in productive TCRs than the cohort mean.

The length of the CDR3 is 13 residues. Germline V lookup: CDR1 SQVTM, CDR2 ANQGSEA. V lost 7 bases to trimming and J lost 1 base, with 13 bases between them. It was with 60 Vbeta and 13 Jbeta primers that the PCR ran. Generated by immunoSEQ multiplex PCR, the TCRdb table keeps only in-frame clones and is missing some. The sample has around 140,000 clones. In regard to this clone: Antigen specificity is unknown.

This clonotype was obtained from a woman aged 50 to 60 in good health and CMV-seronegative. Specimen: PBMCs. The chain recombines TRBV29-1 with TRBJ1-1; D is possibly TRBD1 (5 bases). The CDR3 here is CSDLQQGNTEAFF. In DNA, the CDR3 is TGCAGCGATCTGCAGCAGGGGAACACTGAAGCTTTCTTT. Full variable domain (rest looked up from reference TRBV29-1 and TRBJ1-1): SAVISQKPSRDICQRGTSLTIQCQVDSQVTMMFWYRQQPGQSLTLIATANQGSEATYESGFVIDKFPISRPNLTFSTLTVSNMSPEDSSIYLCSDLQQGNTEAFFGQGTRLTVV.